Sequencing of this TCR beta chain was carried out in a study of early T cells in non-severe SARS-CoV-2 infection. The CDR3 is 14 residues long. The V end lost 2 bases, the J end lost 0 bases, and 9 bases lay between the germline ends. Germline V CDR1 and CDR2: GTSNPN, SVGIG (reference sequence). TCRdb reprocessed the 5' RACE reads with MiXCR, giving one entry per CDR3 protein. The sample has about 97,000 distinct CDR3 sequences; more than 9.5% are singletons. The chain employs TRBV30 and TRBJ2-3; tentatively, D is TRBD2 (6 bases). This receptor was taken from an adult who was a healthcare worker with PCR-confirmed SARS-CoV-2 infection or an uninfected control (not recorded which). The sequences come from whole blood, collected at baseline. The CDR3 nucleotides are TGTGCCTGGAGTTCAGGGACTAGCACAGATACGCAGTATTTT. Translation gives CAWSSGTSTDTQYF.